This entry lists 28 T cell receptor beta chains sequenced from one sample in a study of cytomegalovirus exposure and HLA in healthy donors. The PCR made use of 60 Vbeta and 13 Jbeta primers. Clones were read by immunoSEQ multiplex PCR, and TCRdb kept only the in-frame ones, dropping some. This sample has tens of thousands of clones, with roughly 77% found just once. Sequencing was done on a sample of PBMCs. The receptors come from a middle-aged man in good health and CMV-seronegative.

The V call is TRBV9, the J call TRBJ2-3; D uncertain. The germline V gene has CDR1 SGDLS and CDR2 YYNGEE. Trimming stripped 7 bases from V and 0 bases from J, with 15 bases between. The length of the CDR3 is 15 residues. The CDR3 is CASSQKAVSTDTQYF. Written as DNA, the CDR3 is TGTGCCAGCTCCCAGAAGGCGGTTAGCACAGATACGCAGTATTTT.

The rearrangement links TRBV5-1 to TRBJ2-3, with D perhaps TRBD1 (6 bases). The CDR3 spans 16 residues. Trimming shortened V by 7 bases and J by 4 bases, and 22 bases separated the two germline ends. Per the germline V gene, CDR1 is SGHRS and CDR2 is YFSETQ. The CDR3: CASRQQGVGSPDTQYF. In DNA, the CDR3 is TGCGCCAGCCGTCAACAGGGTGTGGGTTCTCCAGATACGCAGTATTTT.

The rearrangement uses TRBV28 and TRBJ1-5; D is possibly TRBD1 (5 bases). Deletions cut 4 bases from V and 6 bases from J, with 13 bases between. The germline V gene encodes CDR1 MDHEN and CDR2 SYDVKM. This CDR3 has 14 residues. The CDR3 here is CASSSQGKPQPQHF. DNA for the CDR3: TGTGCCAGCAGTTCGCAGGGTAAACCTCAGCCCCAGCATTTT.

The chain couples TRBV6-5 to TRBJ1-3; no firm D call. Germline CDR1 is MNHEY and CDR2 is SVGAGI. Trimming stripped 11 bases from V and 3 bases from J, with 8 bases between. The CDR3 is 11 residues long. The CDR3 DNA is TGTGCCTCGGGAGGTGGAAACACCATATATTTT. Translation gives CASGGGNTIYF.

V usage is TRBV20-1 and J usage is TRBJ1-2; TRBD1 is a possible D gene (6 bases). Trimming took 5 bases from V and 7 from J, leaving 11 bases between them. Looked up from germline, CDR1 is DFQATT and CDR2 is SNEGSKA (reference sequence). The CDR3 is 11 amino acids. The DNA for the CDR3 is TGCAGTGCTCCTTACAGGGCTGGCTACACCTTC. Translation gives CSAPYRAGYTF.

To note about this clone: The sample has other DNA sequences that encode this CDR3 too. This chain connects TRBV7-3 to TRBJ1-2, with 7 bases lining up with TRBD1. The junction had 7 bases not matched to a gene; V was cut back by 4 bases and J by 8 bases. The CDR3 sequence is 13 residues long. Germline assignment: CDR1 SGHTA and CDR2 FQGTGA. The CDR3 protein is CASSSSTGEGYTF. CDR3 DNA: TGTGCCAGCAGCTCGTCCACAGGGGAAGGCTACACCTTC.

The CDR3 loop is CASSFDRNNQPQHF. CDR3 in DNA: TGTGCCAGCAGCTTCGACAGGAACAATCAGCCCCAGCATTTT. V gene TRBV5-8 combines with J gene TRBJ1-5; possibly TRBD1 for D (6 bases). Trimming shortened V by 2 bases and J by 3 bases, and 9 bases separated the two germline ends. Germline CDR1 reads SGHTS; CDR2 reads YDEGEE. This CDR3 comprises 14 residues.

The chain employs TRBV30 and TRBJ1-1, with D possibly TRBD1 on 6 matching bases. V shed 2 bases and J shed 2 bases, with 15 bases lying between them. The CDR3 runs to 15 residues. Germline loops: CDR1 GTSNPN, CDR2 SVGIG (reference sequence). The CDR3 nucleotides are TGTGCCTGGAGTCCTATATTAGGGGGTAACACTGAAGCTTTCTTT. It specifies CAWSPILGGNTEAFF.

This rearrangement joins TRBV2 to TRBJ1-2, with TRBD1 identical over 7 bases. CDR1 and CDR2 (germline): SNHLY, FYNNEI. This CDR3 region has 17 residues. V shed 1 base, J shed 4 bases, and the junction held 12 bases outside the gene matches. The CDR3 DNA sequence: TGTGCCAGCAGTGAAGGGTCAGGGGGTGGGGGTGTCTATGGCTACACCTTC. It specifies CASSEGSGGGGVYGYTF.

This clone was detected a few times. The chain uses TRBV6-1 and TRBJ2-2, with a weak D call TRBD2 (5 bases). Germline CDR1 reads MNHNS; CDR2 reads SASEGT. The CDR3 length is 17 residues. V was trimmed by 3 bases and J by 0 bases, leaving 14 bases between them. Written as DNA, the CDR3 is TGTGCCAGCAGTGAGGACTCAGGAGCTACGAACACCGGGGAGCTGTTTTTT. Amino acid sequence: CASSEDSGATNTGELFF.

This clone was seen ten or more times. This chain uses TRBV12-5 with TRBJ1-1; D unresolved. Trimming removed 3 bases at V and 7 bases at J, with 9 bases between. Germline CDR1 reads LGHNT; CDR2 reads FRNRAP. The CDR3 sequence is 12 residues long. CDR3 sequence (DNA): TGTGCTAGTGGTTTTTCCCTGAGTGAAGCTTTCTTT. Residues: CASGFSLSEAFF. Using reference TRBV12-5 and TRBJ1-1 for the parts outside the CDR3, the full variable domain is DARVTQTPRHKVTEMGQEVTMRCQPILGHNTVFWYRQTMMQGLELLAYFRNRAPLDDSGMPKDRFSAEMPDATLATLKIQPSEPRDSAVYFCASGFSLSEAFFGQGTRLTVV.

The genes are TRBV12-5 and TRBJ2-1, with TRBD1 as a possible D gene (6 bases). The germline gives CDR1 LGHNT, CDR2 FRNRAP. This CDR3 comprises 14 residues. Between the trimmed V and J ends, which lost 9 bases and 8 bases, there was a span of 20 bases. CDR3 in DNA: TGTGCTAGCCGAGGACAGCCACCGACTGATGAGCAGTTCTTC. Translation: CASRGQPPTDEQFF.

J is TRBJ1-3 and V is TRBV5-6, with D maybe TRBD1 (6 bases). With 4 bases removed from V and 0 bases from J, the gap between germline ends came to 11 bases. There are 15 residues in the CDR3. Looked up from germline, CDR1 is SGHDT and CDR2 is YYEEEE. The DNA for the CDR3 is TGTGCCAGCAGCAACCTGGGGGCCTCTGGAAACACCATATATTTT. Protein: CASSNLGASGNTIYF.

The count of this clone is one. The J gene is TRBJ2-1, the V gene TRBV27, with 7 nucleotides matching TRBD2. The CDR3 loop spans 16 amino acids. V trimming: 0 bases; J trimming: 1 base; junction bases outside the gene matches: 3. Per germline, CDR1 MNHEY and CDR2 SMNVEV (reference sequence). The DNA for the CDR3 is TGTGCCAGCAGTTTATCGGCGGGAGAGTCCTACAATGAGCAGTTCTTC. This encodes CASSLSAGESYNEQFF.

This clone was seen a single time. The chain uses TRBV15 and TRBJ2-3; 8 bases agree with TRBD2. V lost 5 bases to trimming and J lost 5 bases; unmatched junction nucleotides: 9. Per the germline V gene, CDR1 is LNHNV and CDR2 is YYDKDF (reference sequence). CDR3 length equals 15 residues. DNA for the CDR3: TGTGCCACCAGCCGCTGGGCGGGGGGCATAGATACGCAGTATTTT. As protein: CATSRWAGGIDTQYF.

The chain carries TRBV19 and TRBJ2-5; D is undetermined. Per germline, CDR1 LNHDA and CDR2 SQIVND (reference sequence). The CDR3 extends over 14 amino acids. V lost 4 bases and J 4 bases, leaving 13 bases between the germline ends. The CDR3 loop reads CASSTTDLRETQYF. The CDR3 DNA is TGTGCCAGTAGTACCACAGATTTGAGAGAGACCCAGTACTTC.

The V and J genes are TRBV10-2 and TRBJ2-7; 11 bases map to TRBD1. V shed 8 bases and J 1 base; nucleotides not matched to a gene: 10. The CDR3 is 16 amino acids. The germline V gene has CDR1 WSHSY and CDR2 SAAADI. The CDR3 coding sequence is TGCGCCAGCCTGAGACTAGGGACAGGGGGTTCCTACGAGCAGTACTTC. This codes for CASLRLGTGGSYEQYF.

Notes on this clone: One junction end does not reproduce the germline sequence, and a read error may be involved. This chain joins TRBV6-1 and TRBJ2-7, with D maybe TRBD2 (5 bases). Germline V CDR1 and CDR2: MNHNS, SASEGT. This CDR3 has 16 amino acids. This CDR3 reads CASREDIAFKDAEQYF. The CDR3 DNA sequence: TGTGCCAGCAGGGAAGACATAGCGTTTAAAGACGCCGAGCAGTACTTC.

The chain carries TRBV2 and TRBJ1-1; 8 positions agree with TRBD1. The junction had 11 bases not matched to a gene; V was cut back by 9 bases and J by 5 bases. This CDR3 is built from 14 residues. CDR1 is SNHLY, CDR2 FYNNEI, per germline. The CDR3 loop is CASLDRGIDTEAFF. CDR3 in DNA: TGTGCCAGTTTAGACAGGGGAATTGATACTGAAGCTTTCTTT.

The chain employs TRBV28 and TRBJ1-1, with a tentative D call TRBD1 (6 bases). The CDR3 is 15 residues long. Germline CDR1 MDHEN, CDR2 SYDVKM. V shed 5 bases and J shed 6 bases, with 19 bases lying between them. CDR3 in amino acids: CASSPSSGARPEAFF. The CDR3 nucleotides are TGTGCCAGCAGTCCATCCTCAGGGGCGCGCCCTGAAGCTTTCTTT.

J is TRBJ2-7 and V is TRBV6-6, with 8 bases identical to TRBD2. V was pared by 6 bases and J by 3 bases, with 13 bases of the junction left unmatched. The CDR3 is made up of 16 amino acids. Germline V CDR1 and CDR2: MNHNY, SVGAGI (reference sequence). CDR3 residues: CASRPSAAGGGYEQYF. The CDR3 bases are TGTGCCAGCAGGCCCTCCGCCGCGGGGGGCGGCTACGAGCAGTACTTC.

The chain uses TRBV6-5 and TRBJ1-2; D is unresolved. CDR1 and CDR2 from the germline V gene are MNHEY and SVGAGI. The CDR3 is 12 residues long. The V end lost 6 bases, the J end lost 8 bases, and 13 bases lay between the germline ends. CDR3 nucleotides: TGTGCCAGCAGCCAGCGGAGGGTAGGCTACACCTTC. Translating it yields CASSQRRVGYTF.

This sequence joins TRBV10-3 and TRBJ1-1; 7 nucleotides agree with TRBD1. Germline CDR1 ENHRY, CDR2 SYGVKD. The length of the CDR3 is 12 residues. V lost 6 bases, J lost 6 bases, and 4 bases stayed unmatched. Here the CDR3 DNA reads TGTGCCATCAGGGACACAGGGGCTGAAGCTTTCTTT. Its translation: CAIRDTGAEAFF.

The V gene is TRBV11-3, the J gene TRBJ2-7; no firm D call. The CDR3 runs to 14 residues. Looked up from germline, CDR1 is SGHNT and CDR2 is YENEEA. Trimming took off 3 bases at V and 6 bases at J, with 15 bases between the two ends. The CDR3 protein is CASSFSALYGEQYF. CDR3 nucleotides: TGTGCCAGCAGCTTCAGCGCGTTATATGGCGAGCAGTACTTC.

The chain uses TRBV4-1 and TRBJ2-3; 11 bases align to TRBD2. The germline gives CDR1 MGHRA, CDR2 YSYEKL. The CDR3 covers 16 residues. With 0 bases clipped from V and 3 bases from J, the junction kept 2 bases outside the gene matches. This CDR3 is CASSQELAGVTDTQYF. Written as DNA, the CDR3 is TGCGCCAGCAGCCAAGAACTAGCGGGAGTAACAGATACGCAGTATTTT.

The CDR3 protein is CASSEGQGPRAFF. The CDR3 DNA sequence: TGTGCCAGCAGCGAAGGACAGGGACCTCGAGCTTTCTTT. This sequence joins TRBV5-4 and TRBJ1-1; 8 bases match TRBD1. This CDR3 is 13 amino acids long. CDR1 is SGHNT and CDR2 is YYREEE in the germline V gene (reference sequence). The trim removed 4 bases at V and 10 bases at J, leaving 9 bases unmatched.

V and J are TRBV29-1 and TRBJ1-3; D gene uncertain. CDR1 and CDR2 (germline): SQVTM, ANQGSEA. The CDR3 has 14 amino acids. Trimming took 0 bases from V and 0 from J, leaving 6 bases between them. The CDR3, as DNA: TGCAGCGTTGAAGATCAGAACTCTGGAAACACCATATATTTT. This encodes CSVEDQNSGNTIYF.

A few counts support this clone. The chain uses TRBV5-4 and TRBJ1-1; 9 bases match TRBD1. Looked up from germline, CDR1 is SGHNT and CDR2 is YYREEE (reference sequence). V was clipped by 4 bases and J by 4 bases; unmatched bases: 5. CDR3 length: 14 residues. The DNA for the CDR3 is TGTGCCAGCAGCCCTGGACAGGGGAGCACTGAAGCTTTCTTT. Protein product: CASSPGQGSTEAFF.